This T cell receptor beta chain originates from a study of CD8 T cells in ankylosing spondylitis. Generation of TCR beta libraries employed quantitative 5'-RACE incorporating molecular barcodes. TCRdb reprocessed the 5' RACE reads via MiXCR and lists one record per CDR3 protein. In the table there are a few hundred thousand distinct CDR3 sequences, 20% to 25% of which are singletons. Study-wide findings and caveats: Peripheral blood held disease-linked clones only at relatively low frequency, and these were CD8+. Matched ankylosing spondylitis synovial fluid reportedly contained a significantly enriched population of disease-linked clones. Past research had described some motif variants in reactive arthritis synovial fluid and blood.

This CDR3 region has 13 residues. CDR1 is DFQATT, CDR2 SNEGSKA, per germline (reference sequence). V lost 2 bases to trimming and J lost 0 bases, with 7 bases between them. In the case of this clonotype: Antigen unknown.

V usage is TRBV20-1 and J usage is TRBJ2-5; D ambiguous. This clonotype was obtained from a male donor with ankylosing spondylitis or in good health (not recorded which). The sequenced material came from blood, either unsorted or a sorted T cell fraction (not recorded which). The DNA of the CDR3 is TGCAGTGCTAGAAGGCGGTACCAAGAGACCCAGTACTTC. This codes for CSARRRYQETQYF.